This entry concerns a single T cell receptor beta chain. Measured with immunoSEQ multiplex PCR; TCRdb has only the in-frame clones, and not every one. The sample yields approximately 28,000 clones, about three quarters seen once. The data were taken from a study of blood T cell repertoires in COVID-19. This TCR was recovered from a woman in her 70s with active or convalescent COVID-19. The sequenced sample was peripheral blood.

CDR3 region: CAISFTESYEQYF. CDR3 sequence (DNA): TGTGCCATCAGTTTTACAGAATCCTACGAGCAGTACTTC. The V call is TRBV10-3, the J call TRBJ2-7, with D unresolved. V lost 5 bases to trimming and J lost 1 base, with 9 bases between them. The CDR3 consists of 13 residues. Germline V gene sequence: CDR1 ENHRY, CDR2 SYGVKD.